Following are 28 T cell receptor beta chains from one sample sequenced in a study of OX40 agonist ivuxolimab in advanced cancers. The table came from immunoSEQ multiplex PCR; TCRdb's copy has only in-frame clones and leaves some out. Of about 38,000 clones in the sample, around 87% were seen once. This sample comprised CD4+ or CD8+ T cells sorted from blood, obtained in a trial of the OX40 agonist ivuxolimab. The receptors shown here come from an adult with an advanced solid tumor such as melanoma, head and neck, liver or kidney cancer.

The chain carries TRBV6-6 and TRBJ1-5, with TRBD1 as a possible D gene (5 bases). The germline gives CDR1 MNHNY, CDR2 SVGAGI (reference sequence). V was cut by 5 bases and J by 7 bases, with 15 bases left in between. The CDR3 extends over 14 amino acids. CDR3 nucleotide sequence: TGTGCCAGCAGTCCCCGGGACTCGGGGCAGCCCCAGCATTTT. Its protein product is CASSPRDSGQPQHF.

The genes are TRBV6-1 and TRBJ1-2; the D gene is possibly TRBD1 (6 bases). V was trimmed by 7 bases and J by 7 bases, leaving 16 bases between them. The CDR3 loop spans 13 amino acids. Per germline, CDR1 MNHNS and CDR2 SASEGT. The CDR3 here is CASTAGEVGGYTF. The CDR3 bases are TGTGCCAGCACCGCAGGGGAGGTCGGTGGCTACACCTTC.

The genes are TRBV28 and TRBJ2-7; perhaps D is TRBD1 or TRBD2 (5 bases each). Germline V gene data show CDR1 as MDHEN and CDR2 as SYDVKM. Trimming took off 5 bases at V and 4 bases at J, with 18 bases between the two ends. This CDR3 comprises 15 residues. The CDR3 loop is CASSTVQGDWYEQYF. DNA for the CDR3: TGTGCCAGCAGTACGGTCCAGGGAGATTGGTACGAGCAGTACTTC. Together with reference TRBV28 and TRBJ2-7, the CDR3 gives the full variable domain: DVKVTQSSRYLVKRTGEKVFLECVQDMDHENMFWYRQDPGLGLRLIYFSYDVKMKEKGDIPEGYSVSREKKERFSLILESASTNQTSMYLCASSTVQGDWYEQYFGPGTRLTVT.

The V gene is TRBV5-7, the J gene TRBJ2-1, with no clear D. TRBV5-7 is labeled an ORF, and its function is uncertain. This CDR3 region has 14 residues. Trimming cost V 0 bases and J 8 bases, with 12 bases left between them. Here the CDR3 DNA reads TGTGCCAGCAGCTTGGCCCCGACTTCGGATGAGCAGTTCTTC. Translation gives CASSLAPTSDEQFF.

This rearrangement joins TRBV7-8 to TRBJ2-3; D remains ambiguous. Germline values: CDR1 SGHVS, CDR2 FQNEAQ. The CDR3 has 15 residues. Between the trimmed V and J ends, which lost 0 bases and 1 base, there was a span of 8 bases. In DNA, the CDR3 is TGTGCCAGCAGCTTAGCGCGGTCGGGCACAGATACGCAGTATTTT. It specifies CASSLARSGTDTQYF.

The rearrangement uses TRBV4-1 and TRBJ2-2, with 9 bases lining up with TRBD2. Germline trimming cut 0 bases from V and 4 bases from J; bases unmatched to any gene: 9. Germline lookup yields CDR1 MGHRA and CDR2 YSYEKL. The CDR3 spans 18 residues. Here the CDR3 reads CASSQDQWKRGATGELFF. CDR3 nucleotides: TGCGCCAGCAGCCAAGATCAGTGGAAGCGGGGGGCCACCGGGGAGCTGTTTTTT.

The chain joins TRBV19 to TRBJ1-1; a weak D match, TRBD1 (6 bases). CDR1 is LNHDA, CDR2 SQIVND, per germline (reference sequence). V lost 7 bases, J lost 5 bases, and 17 bases lay in between. This CDR3 region has 14 residues. The CDR3 loop is CASIPWGGLTEAFF. In DNA form, the CDR3 reads TGTGCCAGTATCCCTTGGGGGGGGCTAACTGAAGCTTTCTTT.

This clone occurred once. The chain carries TRBV2 and TRBJ2-7, with D possibly matching TRBD1 (6 bases). The CDR3 length is 13 residues. Germline values: CDR1 SNHLY, CDR2 FYNNEI. V lost 7 bases to trimming and J lost 2 bases, with 12 bases between them. The CDR3 loop is CASILGGAYEQYF. The CDR3 coding sequence is TGTGCCAGCATATTAGGGGGTGCCTACGAGCAGTACTTC.

As for this clone: Likely a read error: the CDR3 ends without its conserved phenylalanine or tryptophan. The CDR3 loop reads CATLSLSGRGYTL. DNA of the CDR3: TGTGCCACCCTGTCATTATCAGGGCGAGGCTACACCCTC. The chain links TRBV10-3 to TRBJ1-2, with D possibly TRBD1 on 5 matching bases. V gave up 10 bases and J gave up 8 bases, with 20 bases separating them. The CDR3 is made up of 13 amino acids. CDR1 ENHRY and CDR2 SYGVKD come from the germline V gene.

The chain uses TRBV29-1 and TRBJ2-1, with D tentatively TRBD2 (6 bases). The CDR3 length is 16 residues. CDR1 is SQVTM and CDR2 is ANQGSEA in the germline V gene. The CDR3 sequence is CSTTGGAGFVRDEQFF. Written as DNA, the CDR3 is TGCAGTACTACTGGGGGTGCGGGATTCGTGAGGGATGAGCAGTTCTTC.

This chain links TRBV5-4 with TRBJ2-5; the D is unclear. Germline values: CDR1 SGHNT, CDR2 YYREEE (reference sequence). The CDR3 sequence is 13 residues long. V lost 3 bases and J lost 3, with 9 bases in between. The CDR3 protein is CASSSGLEETQYF. The CDR3 nucleotides are TGTGCCAGCAGCTCCGGGCTCGAAGAGACCCAGTACTTC.

The chain has TRBV30 and TRBJ1-1; D is ambiguous. Germline CDR1 GTSNPN, CDR2 SVGIG (reference sequence). Deletions cut 4 bases from V and 1 base from J, with 13 bases between. CDR3 length equals 14 residues. The CDR3 DNA sequence: TGTGCCTGGACCCCCGACTCCTGGAACACTGAAGCTTTCTTT. As protein: CAWTPDSWNTEAFF.

The V and J genes are TRBV6-1 and TRBJ2-1; D might be TRBD2 (5 bases). The V end lost 0 bases, the J end lost 7 bases, and 13 bases lay between the germline ends. In germline, CDR1 is MNHNS, CDR2 SASEGT. CDR3 length: 15 amino acids. The CDR3 nucleotides read TGTGCCAGCAGTGAAGCGGGCCGCCCGGGGAATGAGCAGTTCTTC. It encodes CASSEAGRPGNEQFF.

This rearrangement joins TRBV2 to TRBJ2-5; 7 bases line up with TRBD2. The germline V gene has CDR1 SNHLY and CDR2 FYNNEI. After removal of 6 bases from V and 5 bases from J, the junction contained 9 bases not matched to a gene. The CDR3 is 14 residues long. The CDR3 sequence is CASRSGSGLETQYF. The CDR3 DNA reads TGTGCCAGCAGGTCGGGTAGCGGGTTGGAGACCCAGTACTTC.

The genes are TRBV5-6 and TRBJ1-2; 9 bases agree with TRBD1. Germline trimming cut 3 bases from V and 4 bases from J; bases unmatched to any gene: 7. Germline values: CDR1 SGHDT, CDR2 YYEEEE. CDR3 length equals 15 residues. This chain's CDR3 is CASSWTGTGFYGYTF. The CDR3 coding sequence is TGTGCCAGCAGCTGGACCGGGACAGGGTTCTATGGCTACACCTTC.

V gene TRBV15 combines with J gene TRBJ2-5; the D gene is possibly TRBD1 (6 bases). This CDR3 has 15 amino acids. V lost 1 base, J lost 3 bases, and 12 bases lay in between. Germline V gives CDR1 LNHNV, CDR2 YYDKDF (reference sequence). DNA of the CDR3: TGTGCCACCAGCAGAGCAGTGGCAGGGGAAGAGACCCAGTACTTC. It yields the protein CATSRAVAGEETQYF.

This clone turned up a few times. The rearrangement uses TRBV6-1 and TRBJ1-5; D gene uncertain. Per the germline V gene, CDR1 is MNHNS and CDR2 is SASEGT. Trimming cost V 9 bases and J 9 bases, with 9 bases left between them. The CDR3 loop spans 10 amino acids. The CDR3 sequence: CASAWRPQHF. CDR3 in DNA: TGTGCCAGTGCTTGGCGGCCCCAGCATTTT.

On this clone: One end of the junction fails to match germline, which may point to a read error. The rearrangement joins TRBV5-1 to TRBJ1-4; 11 nucleotides match TRBD1. CDR3 size: 17 residues. From germline, CDR1 is SGHRS and CDR2 YFSETQ. The CDR3 spells CASSEGQGARPNEKLLF. CDR3 coding DNA: TGCGCCAGCAGCGAAGGACAGGGGGCGCGTCCTAATGAAAAACTGCTTTTT.

The CDR3 nucleotides are TGTGCCAGCAGCTTAGTAAGGCTAGCGACCGGGGAGCTGTTTTTT. Translation: CASSLVRLATGELFF. The V gene is TRBV11-2, the J gene TRBJ2-2; D may be TRBD2 (6 bases). V dropped 1 base and J dropped 5 bases, with 11 bases sitting between them. The germline V gene has CDR1 SGHAT and CDR2 FQNNGV. This CDR3 is built from 15 residues.

The chain recombines TRBV29-1 with TRBJ1-1; 11 positions agree with TRBD1. This CDR3 region has 14 residues. Germline-derived CDR1 and CDR2 are SQVTM and ANQGSEA. V shed 1 base, J shed 6 bases, and the junction held 4 bases outside the gene matches. The CDR3 is CSVEGGQGVPEAFF. CDR3 in DNA: TGCAGCGTTGAAGGGGGACAGGGGGTGCCTGAAGCTTTCTTT.

This chain uses TRBV4-1 with TRBJ2-7; 10 bases align to TRBD2. Germline CDR1 reads MGHRA; CDR2 reads YSYEKL. CDR3 length equals 14 residues. J gave up 3 bases and V 1 base, and 0 bases lay outside the gene matches. CDR3 bases: TGCGCCAGCAGCCAAGGGACTAGCGGCTACGAGCAGTACTTC. It encodes CASSQGTSGYEQYF.

The chain employs TRBV7-3 and TRBJ1-6, with TRBD1 matching over 12 bases. V gave up 5 bases and J gave up 7 bases; unmatched junction bases: 6. Germline CDR1 and CDR2: SGHTA and FQGTGA. The CDR3 contains 16 residues. The CDR3 nucleotides are TGTGCCAGCAGCCTGGGACAGGGGGCGCAGAATTCACCCCTCCACTTT. It yields the protein CASSLGQGAQNSPLHF.

This rearrangement joins TRBV2 to TRBJ2-3; 8 bases are a match to TRBD2. J was trimmed by 1 base and V by 5 bases; bases with no gene match: 2. The CDR3 extends over 14 amino acids. Germline assignment: CDR1 SNHLY and CDR2 FYNNEI. CDR3 sequence: CASSWRGGTDTQYF. The CDR3 nucleotides read TGTGCCAGCAGTTGGCGGGGGGGCACAGATACGCAGTATTTT.

The chain links TRBV6-5 to TRBJ1-1; D may be TRBD1 (6 bases). Trimming left V 2 bases short and J 4 bases short, with 14 bases between. The CDR3 consists of 15 residues. CDR1 and CDR2 from the germline V gene are MNHEY and SVGAGI. The CDR3 reads CASSYQPRTATEAFF. Here the CDR3 DNA reads TGTGCCAGCAGTTACCAACCAAGGACAGCCACTGAAGCTTTCTTT.

The chain is built from TRBV10-3 and TRBJ1-1, with D tentatively TRBD1 (6 bases). The CDR3 extends over 14 amino acids. With 5 bases removed from V and 4 bases from J, the gap between germline ends came to 14 bases. The germline CDR1 and CDR2 sequences are ENHRY and SYGVKD. CDR3: CAISSGVVITEAFF. The CDR3 DNA reads as TGTGCCATCAGTTCAGGGGTCGTTATCACTGAAGCTTTCTTT.

The chain has TRBV10-1 and TRBJ2-5; D is undetermined. The end of the DNA is better explained by TRBJ2-7, so the J call may be wrong. The CDR3 contains 13 residues. Germline assignment: CDR1 WNHNN and CDR2 SYGVQD (reference sequence). The DNA of the CDR3 is TGCGCCAGTACGACCGTGACAACCTACGAGCAGTACTTC. It is translated as CASTTVTTYEQYF.

The V gene is TRBV30, the J gene TRBJ1-4; D remains ambiguous. The ends were cut back, 1 base at V and 7 bases at J, with 1 base in the middle. Germline-derived CDR1 and CDR2 are GTSNPN and SVGIG (reference sequence). The CDR3 loop spans 10 amino acids. This chain's CDR3 is CAWSGEKLFF. DNA for the CDR3: TGTGCCTGGAGTGGTGAAAAACTGTTTTTT.

The V gene is TRBV9, the J gene TRBJ2-1, with TRBD2 matching 11 bases. The CDR3 covers 15 residues. CDR1 SGDLS and CDR2 YYNGEE come from the germline V gene. With V trimmed by 1 base and J by 7 bases, 4 bases remained unmatched. This chain's CDR3 is CASSVNLAGGNEQFF. The CDR3 DNA reads as TGTGCCAGCAGCGTAAATTTAGCGGGAGGGAATGAGCAGTTCTTC.